This TCR beta chain was sequenced in a study of OX40 agonist ivuxolimab in advanced cancers. Generated by immunoSEQ multiplex PCR, the TCRdb table keeps only in-frame clones and is missing some. The profile shows over 50,000 clones, 92% of them singletons. The length of the CDR3 is 14 residues. Trimming stripped 8 bases from V and 0 bases from J, with 14 bases between. Germline CDR1 is SEHNR and CDR2 is FQNEAQ (reference sequence). This TCR was sampled from an adult with an advanced solid tumor such as melanoma, head and neck, liver or kidney cancer. The sample was CD4+ or CD8+ T cells sorted from blood, taken in a trial of the OX40 agonist ivuxolimab. The chain has TRBV7-9 and TRBJ2-7; D not certain. CDR3 bases: TGTGCCAGCGAGGTACTACAGAGCTCCTACGAGCAGTACTTC. The encoded protein is CASEVLQSSYEQYF. Based on the CDR3 plus reference TRBV7-9 and TRBJ2-7, the full variable domain is DTGVSQNPRHKITKRGQNVTFRCDPISEHNRLYWYRQTLGQGPEFLTYFQNEAQLEKSRLLSDRFSAERPKGSFSTLEIQRTEQGDSAMYLCASEVLQSSYEQYFGPGTRLTVT.